Listed here are 26 T cell receptor beta chains from one sample, sequenced in a study of cytomegalovirus exposure and HLA in healthy donors. The PCR was carried out with 60 Vbeta primers and 13 Jbeta primers. Assay: immunoSEQ multiplex PCR; the TCRdb copy retains only in-frame clones and omits some. This repertoire shows roughly 150,000 clones, around 80% found once; its top ten account for over 0.95%. The sample comprised PBMCs. The receptor source for this set is a woman in her thirties or forties in good health and CMV-seronegative.

The rearrangement uses TRBV5-6 and TRBJ2-1; D unresolved. CDR1 and CDR2 from the germline V gene are SGHDT and YYEEEE. Trimming removed 5 bases at V and 6 bases at J, with 6 bases between. The CDR3 totals 11 residues. The CDR3 DNA is TGTGCCAGCAGTCGCGTCAATGAGCAGTTCTTC. The encoded protein is CASSRVNEQFF.

The CDR3, as DNA: TGTGCCAGCTCAGGGCACCCGAACACCGGGGAGCTGTTTTTT. Its translation is CASSGHPNTGELFF. The chain joins TRBV6-1 to TRBJ2-2, with a tentative D call TRBD1 (5 bases). Germline assignment: CDR1 MNHNS and CDR2 SASEGT. The CDR3 totals 14 residues. Trimming cost V 8 bases and J 0 bases, with 10 bases left between them.

This clone was observed a single time. This chain links TRBV7-3 with TRBJ2-2; no firm D call. This CDR3 region has 16 residues. Germline assignment: CDR1 SGHTA and CDR2 FQGTGA. V was trimmed by 4 bases and J by 1 base, leaving 13 bases between them. CDR3 bases: TGTGCCAGCAGCTCCCAAGTCCCTAGGAACACCGGGGAGCTGTTTTTT. It is translated as CASSSQVPRNTGELFF.

This chain uses TRBV18 with TRBJ2-7, with D maybe TRBD1 (5 bases). From germline, CDR1 is KGHSH and CDR2 LQKENI. The V end was cut by 3 bases, the J end by 0 bases, with 15 bases between. CDR3 length: 16 residues. DNA of the CDR3: TGTGCCAGCTCACCCTTGGGCGGAGACAGCTCCTACGAGCAGTACTTC. This translates into CASSPLGGDSSYEQYF.

The chain joins TRBV30 to TRBJ2-2; maybe TRBD1 (6 bases). The germline CDR1 and CDR2 sequences are GTSNPN and SVGIG (reference sequence). The CDR3 covers 14 residues. The V end was cut by 3 bases, the J end by 3 bases, with 11 bases between. The DNA of the CDR3 is TGTGCCTGGAGGGGACAAACAGACACCGGGGAGCTGTTTTTT. Protein sequence: CAWRGQTDTGELFF.

The J gene is TRBJ2-1, the V gene TRBV29-1; D remains ambiguous. The CDR3 consists of 13 residues. Germline V gene data show CDR1 as SQVTM and CDR2 as ANQGSEA. With 1 base removed from V and 9 bases from J, the gap between germline ends came to 13 bases. The CDR3 DNA is TGCAGCGTTGAAGGATATACTCTAGGTGAGCAGTTCTTC. It yields the protein CSVEGYTLGEQFF.

The rearrangement links TRBV9 to TRBJ1-1; the match to TRBD1 covers 8 bases. CDR3 size: 15 residues. V lost 3 bases and J lost 1; bases outside the gene matches: 5. The germline V gene has CDR1 SGDLS and CDR2 YYNGEE. CDR3: CASSEGQGRNTEAFF. DNA of the CDR3: TGTGCCAGCAGCGAAGGACAGGGTAGGAACACTGAAGCTTTCTTT.

The chain carries TRBV6-4 and TRBJ2-3; tentative D call: TRBD2 (5 bases). The CDR3 totals 13 residues. Deletions cut 5 bases from V and 8 bases from J, with 14 bases between. The germline V gene encodes CDR1 MRHNA and CDR2 SNTAGT. In DNA form, the CDR3 reads TGTGCCAGCAGTCCTGCTACCGGAGGTACGCAGTATTTT. Residues: CASSPATGGTQYF.

Concerning this clone: The sample holds other DNA sequences that translate to the same CDR3. The chain is built from TRBV5-1 and TRBJ2-2, with D possibly TRBD1 on 7 matching bases. Germline V gives CDR1 SGHRS, CDR2 YFSETQ. V dropped 0 bases and J dropped 4 bases, with 10 bases sitting between them. CDR3 size: 15 residues. For the CDR3, the DNA is TGCGCCAGCAGCTTGGGACAGGGAGGCACCGGGGAGCTGTTTTTT. Protein sequence: CASSLGQGGTGELFF.

This chain uses TRBV2 with TRBJ1-3, with no clear D. The CDR3 covers 12 residues. Germline V gives CDR1 SNHLY, CDR2 FYNNEI. V was trimmed by 6 bases and J by 4 bases, leaving 7 bases between them. The CDR3 DNA reads as TGTGCCAGCAGGGGCGAGGGAAACACCATATATTTT. Residues: CASRGEGNTIYF.

The chain has TRBV2 and TRBJ1-5; D possibly corresponds to TRBD1 (5 bases). The CDR3 loop spans 15 amino acids. V lost 2 bases and J 2 bases, leaving 10 bases between the germline ends. The germline V gene encodes CDR1 SNHLY and CDR2 FYNNEI. This CDR3 is CASSERQGGNQPQHF. The CDR3, as DNA: TGTGCCAGCAGTGAACGGCAGGGCGGCAATCAGCCCCAGCATTTT.

This sequence joins TRBV18 and TRBJ2-2; D possibly corresponds to TRBD2 (6 bases). Germline V gives CDR1 KGHSH, CDR2 LQKENI. This CDR3 comprises 15 residues. The V and J ends lost 1 base and 2 bases respectively, with 8 bases between them. CDR3 DNA: TGTGCCAGCTCACCACGGGGGACTAACACCGGGGAGCTGTTTTTT. This sequence encodes CASSPRGTNTGELFF.

Comment on this clone: Other DNA sequences in this specimen translate into the identical CDR3. The chain uses TRBV28 and TRBJ1-5; 7 nucleotides align to TRBD1. The V gene's germline CDR1 is MDHEN and CDR2 SYDVKM. V was clipped by 5 bases and J by 4 bases; unmatched bases: 2. The CDR3 spans 13 residues. CDR3: CASSRDSNQPQHF. In DNA form, the CDR3 reads TGTGCCAGCAGTAGGGACAGTAATCAGCCCCAGCATTTT.

This chain connects TRBV6-5 to TRBJ1-3, with D uncertain. With 6 bases removed from V and 1 base from J, the gap between germline ends came to 13 bases. The CDR3 loop spans 15 amino acids. Looked up from germline, CDR1 is MNHEY and CDR2 is SVGAGI. CDR3 nucleotide sequence: TGTGCCAGCAGAAAACAAATGGCTTCTGGAAACACCATATATTTT. Translation gives CASRKQMASGNTIYF.

The V call is TRBV15, the J call TRBJ2-7; 7 bases match TRBD2. CDR1 is LNHNV and CDR2 is YYDKDF in the germline V gene (reference sequence). Trimming at V came to 3 bases and at J to 5 bases, leaving 7 bases not matched to a gene. The CDR3 has 14 amino acids. CDR3 DNA: TGTGCCACCAGCAGGGGCGGGAGTACCAACGAGCAGTACTTC. Its protein product is CATSRGGSTNEQYF.

The V gene is TRBV30, the J gene TRBJ1-2; the match to TRBD1 covers 10 bases. The CDR3 has 15 residues. V was clipped by 2 bases and J by 5 bases; unmatched bases: 8. CDR1 and CDR2 (germline): GTSNPN, SVGIG (reference sequence). The CDR3 sequence: CAWSRGGTGDYGYTF. CDR3 nucleotide sequence: TGTGCCTGGAGTCGAGGAGGGACAGGGGATTATGGCTACACCTTC.

Only one count was recorded for this clone. The chain links TRBV11-3 to TRBJ1-1, with TRBD1 matching 8 bases. Germline trimming cut 5 bases from V and 1 base from J; bases unmatched to any gene: 6. Germline CDR1 and CDR2: SGHNT and YENEEA. The CDR3 runs to 15 residues. The CDR3 sequence is CASSPRTGPNTEAFF. CDR3 DNA: TGTGCCAGCAGCCCGAGGACAGGGCCGAACACTGAAGCTTTCTTT.

The chain couples TRBV10-3 to TRBJ2-5; the match to TRBD2 covers 11 bases. The V and J ends lost 6 bases and 2 bases, in that order; junction bases with no gene match: 5. In germline, CDR1 is ENHRY, CDR2 SYGVKD. This CDR3 contains 15 residues. This CDR3 is CAIRSSGGEQETQYF. The CDR3 region has the DNA TGTGCCATCAGGAGTAGCGGGGGGGAACAAGAGACCCAGTACTTC.

J is TRBJ2-7 and V is TRBV6-1; 9 positions match TRBD1. Unmatched junction bases numbered 7, after V lost 4 bases and J lost 0 bases. The CDR3 has 16 amino acids. CDR1 MNHNS and CDR2 SASEGT come from the germline V gene. The CDR3 DNA is TGTGCCAGCAGTGGGGGGACAGGGAAAACCTCCTACGAGCAGTACTTC. This translates into CASSGGTGKTSYEQYF.

The rearrangement joins TRBV14 to TRBJ2-2, with a possible D match to TRBD2 (5 bases). Germline loops: CDR1 SGHDN, CDR2 FVKESK. V was pared by 4 bases and J by 4 bases, with 13 bases between. The CDR3 has 15 amino acids. In DNA, the CDR3 is TGTGCCAGCAGCCGCGACTCCGGGATCACCGGGGAGCTGTTTTTT. Amino acid sequence: CASSRDSGITGELFF.

The chain carries TRBV28 and TRBJ2-7; the match to TRBD1 covers 9 bases. Germline lookup yields CDR1 MDHEN and CDR2 SYDVKM. V dropped 6 bases and J dropped 3; count of bases not matched to a gene: 6. The CDR3 length is 14 residues. The CDR3 spells CASRAGTGLYEQYF. DNA of the CDR3: TGTGCCAGCAGAGCCGGGACAGGGCTCTACGAGCAGTACTTC.

The chain carries TRBV7-8 and TRBJ2-1; 14 positions match TRBD2. CDR1 is SGHVS, CDR2 FQNEAQ, per germline. J lost 3 bases, V lost 9 bases, and 7 bases had no gene match. The CDR3 totals 16 residues. CDR3 sequence: CASNSGTSGSYNEQFF. CDR3 DNA: TGTGCCAGTAACTCCGGGACTAGCGGGAGCTACAATGAGCAGTTCTTC.

This rearrangement joins TRBV6-6 to TRBJ2-1; 7 nucleotides align to TRBD2. The germline V gene encodes CDR1 MNHNY and CDR2 SVGAGI (reference sequence). CDR3 length: 14 residues. V trimming: 11 bases; J trimming: 7 bases; junction bases outside the gene matches: 14. CDR3 sequence (DNA): TGTGCCGCCCGAGGATCGGGGGAGGGAAATGAGCAGTTCTTC. It specifies CAARGSGEGNEQFF.

V is TRBV5-1 and J is TRBJ2-7; 9 bases line up with TRBD2. Germline lookup yields CDR1 SGHRS and CDR2 YFSETQ. The trim removed 3 bases at V and 3 bases at J, leaving 19 bases unmatched. This CDR3 has 19 amino acids. The CDR3 coding sequence is TGCGCCAGCAGCTCGAGGACTAGCGAAACCCCGTGGGTAGGCTACGAGCAGTACTTC. Amino acid sequence: CASSSRTSETPWVGYEQYF.

In its sample, this clone was seen a few times. This chain uses TRBV11-3 with TRBJ2-2; 9 bases fit TRBD2. The length of the CDR3 is 18 residues. J gave up 3 bases and V 5 bases, and 13 bases lay outside the gene matches. CDR1 is SGHNT, CDR2 YENEEA, per germline. The CDR3 region is CASSLPPELAGHTGELFF. The CDR3 DNA reads as TGTGCCAGCAGCCTCCCCCCGGAACTAGCGGGCCACACCGGGGAGCTGTTTTTT.

This chain uses TRBV4-2 with TRBJ1-2; 8 nucleotides match TRBD1. Germline-derived CDR1 and CDR2 are LGHNA and YNFKEQ. With V trimmed by 4 bases and J by 6 bases, 10 bases remained unmatched. This CDR3 comprises 15 residues. The CDR3 DNA sequence: TGTGCCAGCAGCCCCCGGGGACAGGTGGCGGATGGCTACACCTTC. It yields the protein CASSPRGQVADGYTF.